These 5 T cell receptor beta chains were all obtained from the same sample, sequenced in a study of blood T cell repertoires in COVID-19. Assay used: immunoSEQ multiplex PCR; TCRdb lists only in-frame clones, some missing. The sample has around 60,000 clones; about 80% are singletons. Sequencing input: peripheral blood. The receptor source for this set is a woman over 75 with acute or convalescent COVID-19.

The rearrangement joins TRBV2 to TRBJ2-5, with 12 bases lining up with TRBD1. CDR3 size: 16 residues. The germline V gene has CDR1 SNHLY and CDR2 FYNNEI. The V segment lost 6 bases and the J segment 5 bases; nucleotides outside the gene matches: 10. The CDR3: CASRAGTGGRRETQYF. The DNA of the CDR3 is TGTGCCAGCAGGGCCGGGACAGGGGGCCGGAGGGAGACCCAGTACTTC.

The chain combines TRBV7-9 with TRBJ1-2, with D perhaps TRBD1 (5 bases). The CDR3 loop spans 12 amino acids. V dropped 7 bases and J dropped 7 bases, with 13 bases sitting between them. CDR1 SEHNR and CDR2 FQNEAQ come from the germline V gene (reference sequence). The DNA of the CDR3 is TGTGCCAGCACCGTCGGGGGTAGTGGCTACACCTTC. The encoded protein is CASTVGGSGYTF. The entire variable domain, with the rest obtained from reference TRBV7-9 and TRBJ1-2, is as follows: DTGVSQNPRHKITKRGQNVTFRCDPISEHNRLYWYRQTLGQGPEFLTYFQNEAQLEKSRLLSDRFSAERPKGSFSTLEIQRTEQGDSAMYLCASTVGGSGYTFGSGTRLTVV.

The V call is TRBV15, the J call TRBJ2-3, with D tentatively TRBD2 (5 bases). Germline V gene data show CDR1 as LNHNV and CDR2 as YYDKDF (reference sequence). V was clipped by 1 base and J by 0 bases, with 8 bases between them. CDR3 size: 15 residues. The CDR3 DNA reads TGTGCCACCAGCAGAGCAGCGGAAAGCACAGATACGCAGTATTTT. Protein sequence: CATSRAAESTDTQYF.

The chain recombines TRBV12-3 or TRBV12-4 with TRBJ1-2; D perhaps matches TRBD1 (5 bases). This CDR3 is 12 amino acids long. Trimming removed 1 base from V and 7 bases from J, with 7 bases in between. The CDR3 DNA follows: TGTGCCAGCAGTTTAGGGGGGGGTGGCTACACCTTC. As protein: CASSLGGGGYTF.

The chain carries TRBV25-1 and TRBJ1-5; 7 positions agree with TRBD1. The CDR3 totals 14 residues. Germline-derived CDR1 and CDR2 are MGHDK and SYGVNS. Unmatched junction bases numbered 6, after V lost 4 bases and J lost 6 bases. The CDR3 loop is CASSVGGVSQPQHF. The CDR3 DNA reads TGTGCCAGCAGTGTAGGGGGCGTGAGTCAGCCCCAGCATTTT.